This entry features one TCR beta chain sequence. The data derive from a study of blood T cell repertoires in COVID-19. Study summary: Samples representing acute and convalescent COVID-19 were sourced from the United States, Italy and Spain. In each case, the material was cDNA or gDNA derived from T cells, B-cell-depleted T cells, or PBMCs.

Study processing details: Amplification with reference gene primers provided the estimates of nucleated cell counts. Repertoires were generated with immunoSEQ multiplex PCR, while TCRdb's copy carries only in-frame clones and drops some. Clone size and V and J calls were adopted from that table, with D and trimming inferred from the DNA. The sample includes approximately 180,000 clones, approximately 85% of them seen just once. Clinical history as reported by participants underpinned cohort assignment. The TCR originated in a man aged 35 to 55 who had recovered from COVID-19. The sequencing input was PBMCs or T cells enriched from blood (not recorded which).

CDR3 amino acids: CATSGRQGMAFF. The CDR3 DNA reads as TGTGCCACCAGTGGGCGACAGGGTATGGCTTTCTTT. V usage is TRBV24-1 and J usage is TRBJ1-1; 7 nucleotides agree with TRBD1. CDR3 length: 12 residues. V was pared by 5 bases and J by 11 bases, with 7 bases of the junction left unmatched. From germline, CDR1 is KGHDR and CDR2 SFDVKD.